The present T cell receptor (beta chain) was sequenced within a study of shared clonotypes between healthy human individuals. Study findings and constraints: Naive CD4 clonotype sharing across a handful of donors was about 5%. Generation probability values for non-shared clonotypes were lower than those for clonotypes shared by all four donors.

TCRdb's copy holds only in-frame clones and misses some; the assay was immunoSEQ multiplex PCR. The sample shows millions of clones, about 92% of them seen only once. To note about this clone: What it binds is not known.

Investigators divided CD4+ cells into CD45RA+ naive and CD45RA-negative memory subsets. The TCR comes from a man aged 18 to 30 in good health. The sample was naive CD4+ T cells sorted from blood. Subset indicated: CD45RA+ positively selected.

This CDR3 reads CASTRGDNQPQHF. The CDR3 DNA sequence: TGTGCCAGTACCAGGGGGGACAATCAGCCCCAGCATTTT. The rearrangement joins TRBV19 to TRBJ1-5; TRBD1 aligns across 7 bases. From germline, CDR1 is LNHDA and CDR2 SQIVND (reference sequence). V shed 7 bases, J shed 3 bases, and the junction held 3 bases outside the gene matches. The CDR3 covers 13 residues.